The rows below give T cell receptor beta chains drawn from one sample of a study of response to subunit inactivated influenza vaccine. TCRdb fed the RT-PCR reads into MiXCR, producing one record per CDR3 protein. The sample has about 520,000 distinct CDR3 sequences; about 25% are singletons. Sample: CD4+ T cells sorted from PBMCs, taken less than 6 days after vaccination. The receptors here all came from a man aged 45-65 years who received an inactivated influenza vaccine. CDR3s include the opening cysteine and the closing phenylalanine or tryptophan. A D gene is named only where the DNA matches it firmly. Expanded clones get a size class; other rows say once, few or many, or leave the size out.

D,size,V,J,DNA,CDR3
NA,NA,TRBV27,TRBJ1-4,TGTGCCAGCAGTTTCAGGTGGACAGCCCTTAATGAAAAACTGTTTTTT,CASSFRWTALNEKLFF
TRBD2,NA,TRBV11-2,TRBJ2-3,TGTGCCAGCAGCTTAGTACTAGCGGGGGACACAGATACGCAGTATTTT,CASSLVLAGDTDTQYF
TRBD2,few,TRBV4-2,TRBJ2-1,TGTGCCAGCAGCCAAACCGCTAGCGGGGGGCCCCACAATGAGCAGTTCTTC,CASSQTASGGPHNEQFF
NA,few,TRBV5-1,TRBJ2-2,TGCGCCAGCAGGGGCAGCGCGAACACCGGGGAGCTGTTTTTT,CASRGSANTGELFF
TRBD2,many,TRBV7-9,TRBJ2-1,TGTGCCAGCAGCTTAGAATTTAGCGGGGGGGCCGGTGAGCAGTTCTTC,CASSLEFSGGAGEQFF
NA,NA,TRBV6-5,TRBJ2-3,TGTGCCAGCAGTTCCCCACGAATCGCAGATACGCAGTATTTT,CASSSPRIADTQYF
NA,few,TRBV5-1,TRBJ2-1,TGCGCCAGCAGCTGGAGGGACGGCTACAATGAGCAGTTCTTC,CASSWRDGYNEQFF
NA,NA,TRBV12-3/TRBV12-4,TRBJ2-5,TGTGCCAGCAGTTCTTCTAGGGGAACAAGGACCCAGTACTTC,CASSSSRGTRTQYF
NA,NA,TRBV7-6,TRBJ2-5,TGTGCCAGCAGCAAGACGGAAGAGACCCAGTACTTC,CASSKTEETQYF
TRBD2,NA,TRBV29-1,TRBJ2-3,TGCAGCGTTGCGGGGGGACGCGCAGATACGCAGTATTTT,CSVAGGRADTQYF
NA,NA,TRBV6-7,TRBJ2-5,TGTGCCGGACTGCGGGAATTTCGGGAGACCCAGTACTTC,CAGLREFRETQYF
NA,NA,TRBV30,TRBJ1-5,TGTGCCTGGAGTCCCCTTGCCCATCAGCCCCAGCATTTT,CAWSPLAHQPQHF
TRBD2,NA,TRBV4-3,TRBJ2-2,TGCGCCAGCAGCCAAGAGGCGACCCAGCGGGGAATTGTTAGCCGGGAGCTGTTTTTT,CASSQEATQRGIVSRELFF
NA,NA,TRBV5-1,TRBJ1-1,TGCGCCAGCAGCTTGCCCGCGGGAACTGAAGCTTTCTTT,CASSLPAGTEAFF
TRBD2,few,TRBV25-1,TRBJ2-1,TGTGCCAGCAGTCTAGCGGGAGAATATGAGCAGTTCTTC,CASSLAGEYEQFF
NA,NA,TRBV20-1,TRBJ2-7,TGCAGTGCTACGGACGGGCGGACAGCGGACGAGCAGTACTTC,CSATDGRTADEQYF
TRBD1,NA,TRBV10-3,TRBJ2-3,TGTGCCATCAGTGAGCCCCAGGGGGCTTCAACAGATACGCAGTATTTT,CAISEPQGASTDTQYF
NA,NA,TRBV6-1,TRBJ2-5,TGTGCCAGCAGTGAACCCTCTAGCGCACAGACCCAGTACTTC,CASSEPSSAQTQYF
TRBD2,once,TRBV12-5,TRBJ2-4,TGTGCTAGTGCCCTGCGGGGGGTCAAAAACATTCAGTACTTC,CASALRGVKNIQYF
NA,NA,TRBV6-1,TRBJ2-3,TGTGCCACCACCATGGAGAGGAGGGCAGATACGCAGTATTTT,CATTMERRADTQYF
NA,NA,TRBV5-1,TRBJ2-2,TGCGCCAGCAGCCGGTCAGGAGGGGATGTCGGGGAGCTGTTTTTT,CASSRSGGDVGELFF
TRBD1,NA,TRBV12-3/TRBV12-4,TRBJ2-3,TGTGCAGGCAAGGACAGGGGGCCGACAGATACGCAGTATTTT,CAGKDRGPTDTQYF
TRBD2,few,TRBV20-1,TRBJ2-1,TGCAGTGCCAAGACCGGGACTAGCGGGAGGAGGTCCTACAATGAGCAGTTCTTC,CSAKTGTSGRRSYNEQFF
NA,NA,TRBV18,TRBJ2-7,TGTGCCAGCTCGCCAACCGGGACAAGCTACGAGCAGTACTTC,CASSPTGTSYEQYF
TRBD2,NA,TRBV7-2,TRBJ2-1,TGTGCCAGCAGCACACCCGGGACTAGCGTTAATGAGCAGTTCTTC,CASSTPGTSVNEQFF
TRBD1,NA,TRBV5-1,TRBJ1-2,TGCGCCAGCAGCACGGACAGGGGGAGAACTCATGGCTACACCTTC,CASSTDRGRTHGYTF
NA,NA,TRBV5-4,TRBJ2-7,TGTGCCAGCAGCCAAGATCCCCTGGGACCATACGAGCAGTACTTC,CASSQDPLGPYEQYF
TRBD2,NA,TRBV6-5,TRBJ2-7,TGTGCCAGCAGTTACTCTGCGACTAGCGGCTACGAGCAGTACTTC,CASSYSATSGYEQYF
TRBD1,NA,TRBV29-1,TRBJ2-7,TGCAGCGTTTCGGGACAGGGCGCCTACGAGCAGTACTTC,CSVSGQGAYEQYF
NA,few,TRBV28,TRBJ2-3,TGTGCCAGCAGTTTCGGCCGGACTTACACAGATACGCAGTATTTT,CASSFGRTYTDTQYF
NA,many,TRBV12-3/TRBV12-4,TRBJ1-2,TGTGCCAGCGGGAAGGGACTTCCGATCTATGGCTACACCTTC,CASGKGLPIYGYTF
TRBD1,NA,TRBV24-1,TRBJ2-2,TGTGCCACCAGTGATGGACAGGGGAACACCGGGGAGCTGTTTTTT,CATSDGQGNTGELFF
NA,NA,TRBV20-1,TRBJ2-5,TGCAGTGCTAGTTCATCAGGGGTAGGGGAGACCCAGTACTTC,CSASSSGVGETQYF
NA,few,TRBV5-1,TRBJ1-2,TGCGCCAGCAGCTTGGAACGCCCTGGGGATGGCTACACCTTC,CASSLERPGDGYTF
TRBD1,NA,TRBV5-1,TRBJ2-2,TGCGCCAGCAGCTCGGAGACAGGGTTCGGGGAGCTGTTTTTT,CASSSETGFGELFF
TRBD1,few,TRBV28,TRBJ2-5,TGTGCCAGCAGTTATCTACAACAGGGGGCAAAGACCCAGTACTTC,CASSYLQQGAKTQYF
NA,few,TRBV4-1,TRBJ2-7,TGCGCCAGCAGCCCAATCGTAAGGGATAGTAGGGAGCAGTACTTC,CASSPIVRDSREQYF
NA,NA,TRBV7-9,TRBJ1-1,TGCGCCAGCAGCTTCCGGGACGGAAAGGAAGCTTTCTTT,CASSFRDGKEAFF
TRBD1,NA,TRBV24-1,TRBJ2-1,TGTGCCACCAGTGCACCCGGGACAGGGGTCAATGAGCAGTTCTTC,CATSAPGTGVNEQFF
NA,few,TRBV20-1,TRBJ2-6,TGCAGTGCTAGAGGGAACTCTGGGGCCAACGTCCTGACTTTC,CSARGNSGANVLTF
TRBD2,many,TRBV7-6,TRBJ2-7,TGTGCCAGCAGTCCGACTAGCGGGAGTTACGAGCAGTACTTC,CASSPTSGSYEQYF
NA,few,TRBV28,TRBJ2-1,TGTGCCAGCAGTTTCACCGTTGGTGAGCAGTTCTTC,CASSFTVGEQFF
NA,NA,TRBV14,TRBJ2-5,TGTGCCAGCAGCCAAGATACAGTTCAAGAGACCCAGTACTTC,CASSQDTVQETQYF
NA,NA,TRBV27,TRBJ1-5,TGTGCCAGCAGTTTATCACAGGGCGGGAATCAGCCCCAGCATTTT,CASSLSQGGNQPQHF